The 4 T cell receptor beta chains in this list originate from one sample, sequenced in a study of Ad26.COV2.S vaccination and SARS-CoV-2 variants. Clones were read by immunoSEQ multiplex PCR, and TCRdb kept only the in-frame ones, dropping some. The sample has about 350,000 clones, roughly 91% seen once. Regarding treatment: some 20 received Ad26.COV2.S at low or high dose, single or two shots; five or six received placebo; per-sample allocation not given. On day 63 after the first injection, vaccine and placebo recipients gave samples. The sequencing used peripheral blood, collected in a trial of Ad26.COV2.S vaccine versus placebo. Every receptor here comes from a person between 18 and 60 years old who received the Ad26.COV2.S COVID-19 vaccine or a placebo.

Only one count was recorded for this clone. The chain joins TRBV11-2 to TRBJ1-3; tentative D call: TRBD1 (6 bases). The CDR3 is 14 amino acids. V was clipped by 4 bases and J by 2 bases, with 9 bases between them. Germline assignment: CDR1 SGHAT and CDR2 FQNNGV. The CDR3 DNA reads as TGTGCCAGCAGCTCGAACAGGGCTGGAAACACCATATATTTT. Its translation is CASSSNRAGNTIYF. The variable domain in full, with the rest retrieved from reference TRBV11-2 and TRBJ1-3, is EAGVAQSPRYKIIEKRQSVAFWCNPISGHATLYWYQQILGQGPKLLIQFQNNGVVDDSQLPKDRFSAERLKGVDSTLKIQPAKLEDSAVYLCASSSNRAGNTIYFGEGSWLTVV.

The V gene is TRBV11-2, the J gene TRBJ1-5, with D possibly matching TRBD1 (6 bases). The germline gives CDR1 SGHAT, CDR2 FQNNGV. The CDR3 is 13 residues long. Trimming took off 3 bases at V and 10 bases at J, with 13 bases between the two ends. The DNA of the CDR3 is TGTGCCAGCAGCTTGGCAGGGGATCGCCCCCAGCATTTT. This encodes CASSLAGDRPQHF.

This clone was seen just once. The chain uses TRBV19 and TRBJ2-1, with 7 bases identical to TRBD2. The V gene's germline CDR1 is LNHDA and CDR2 SQIVND (reference sequence). The V segment lost 5 bases and the J segment 7 bases; nucleotides outside the gene matches: 11. This CDR3 has 15 amino acids. The CDR3 region has the DNA TGTGCCAGTAGTTTGTCACGGGAGGACGGGAATGAGCAGTTCTTC. This codes for CASSLSREDGNEQFF.

J is TRBJ1-3 and V is TRBV2; no definite D call. V lost 3 bases and J 0 bases, leaving 3 bases between the germline ends. CDR1 is SNHLY and CDR2 is FYNNEI in the germline V gene. The CDR3 has 13 residues. The CDR3 loop reads CASSEVSGNTIYF. The CDR3 bases are TGTGCCAGCAGTGAGGTCTCTGGAAACACCATATATTTT.